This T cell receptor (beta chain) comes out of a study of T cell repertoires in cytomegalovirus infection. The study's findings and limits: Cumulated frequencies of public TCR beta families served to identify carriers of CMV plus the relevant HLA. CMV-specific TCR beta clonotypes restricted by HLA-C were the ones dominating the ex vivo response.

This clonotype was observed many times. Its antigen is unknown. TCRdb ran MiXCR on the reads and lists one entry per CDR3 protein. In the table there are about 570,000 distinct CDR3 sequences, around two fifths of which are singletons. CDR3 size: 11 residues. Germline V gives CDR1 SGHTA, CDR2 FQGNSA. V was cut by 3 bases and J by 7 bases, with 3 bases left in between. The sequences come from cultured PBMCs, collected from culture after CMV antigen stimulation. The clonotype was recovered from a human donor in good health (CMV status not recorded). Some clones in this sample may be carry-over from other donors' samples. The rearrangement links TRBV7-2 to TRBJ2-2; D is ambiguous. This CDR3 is CASSFYGELFF. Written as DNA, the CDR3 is TGTGCCAGCAGCTTTTACGGGGAGCTGTTTTTT.